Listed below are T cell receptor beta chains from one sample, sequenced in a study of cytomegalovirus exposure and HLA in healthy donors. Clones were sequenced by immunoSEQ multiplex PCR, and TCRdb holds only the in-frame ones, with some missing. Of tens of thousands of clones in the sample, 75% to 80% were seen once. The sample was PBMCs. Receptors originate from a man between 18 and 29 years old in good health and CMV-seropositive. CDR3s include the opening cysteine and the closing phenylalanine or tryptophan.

CASKSTGEVDQPQHF	TRBJ1-5	TRBV6-1
CASSSFMGSTEAFF	TRBJ1-1	TRBV6-5
CASSQDLRGQETQYF	TRBJ2-5	TRBV4-2
CAWSVSGGNEQFF	TRBJ2-1	TRBV30
CSVEADGGEQFF	TRBJ2-1	TRBV29-1
CASRLGRLAGLTDTQYF	TRBJ2-3	TRBV5-4
CSVEKGSRGLANTEAFF	TRBJ1-1	TRBV29-1
CASSPRGSVSQPQHF	TRBJ1-5	TRBV10-2
CASSSRGHQPQHF	TRBJ1-5	TRBV27
CTSSHATSGEYQETQYF	TRBJ2-5	TRBV1
CSVCPRTVDGYTF	TRBJ1-2	TRBV29-1
CASSFPKWTSASEQYF	TRBJ2-7	TRBV11-2
CSVEGGGREAFF	TRBJ1-1	TRBV29-1
CASSGDRPYEQYF	TRBJ2-7	TRBV5-4
CAWAGTGGGNQPQHF	TRBJ1-5	TRBV30
CSVARVNEWAFF	TRBJ1-1	TRBV29-1
CSADRGQGVGYEQYF	TRBJ2-7	TRBV29-1
CASSVNRDSPLHF	TRBJ1-6	TRBV9
CASSFAGDSGNTIYF	TRBJ1-3	TRBV6-5
CASRPNSGAYNEQFF	TRBJ2-1	TRBV6-6
CAGTLGQSFYGYTF	TRBJ1-2	TRBV30
CASHGGGSNQPQHF	TRBJ1-5	TRBV6-5
CASSFAGLAGGNEQFF	TRBJ2-1	TRBV7-6
CASRLTEGFYEQYF	TRBJ2-7	TRBV2
CASSYEYQETQYF	TRBJ2-5	TRBV18
CAINSEGVGQPQHF	TRBJ1-5	TRBV10-3
CASAPRGPNTGELFF	TRBJ2-2	TRBV10-1
CASSLGTGGPADTQYF	TRBJ2-3	TRBV7-7
CASGRDTGANVLTF	TRBJ2-6	TRBV5-1
CASSEDNQETQYF	TRBJ2-5	TRBV10-1
CAWSVRGRGQKNTEAFF	TRBJ1-1	TRBV30
CASSLQTGFDTEAFF	TRBJ1-1	TRBV18
CASSVDSIGNTIYF	TRBJ1-3	TRBV9
CASSPLDSPVGYTF	TRBJ1-2	TRBV18
CASSLAEEQFF	TRBJ2-1	TRBV5-1
CASSSTAGAGTDTQYF	TRBJ2-3	TRBV5-1
CASRPRDRGREQYF	TRBJ2-7	TRBV7-8
CASKSWREGQPQHF	TRBJ1-5	TRBV27
CAWSVGTRFNSPLHF	TRBJ1-6	TRBV30
CATSRDRQGNYEQYF	TRBJ2-7	TRBV15